The following is a T cell receptor (beta chain) sequence with its context. In the study's own analysis: Reference gene primers were amplified, and this amplification served to estimate nucleated cell counts. TCRdb keeps only in-frame clones here, not all; method: immunoSEQ multiplex PCR. That table supplies the V and J calls and clone size; D and trimming were determined from the DNA. Among roughly 280,000 clones listed, around 85% were seen once. The trim removed 4 bases at V and 3 bases at J, leaving 7 bases unmatched. The germline V gene has CDR1 PRHDT and CDR2 FYEKMQ (reference sequence). The CDR3 totals 15 residues. This record comes from a study of blood T cell repertoires in COVID-19. Turning to the study itself: Both acute and convalescent COVID-19 samples were obtained from the United States, Italy and Spain. T cells, B-cell-depleted T cells, or PBMCs provided the cDNA or gDNA that served as material.

Sample: peripheral blood. The TCR was taken from a woman in her 70s with acute or convalescent COVID-19. The gene calls are TRBV13 and TRBJ1-2; 8 positions match TRBD1. DNA for the CDR3: TGTGCCAGCAGCTCCCAGGGGGCCCCCTACTATGGCTACACCTTC. Its translation: CASSSQGAPYYGYTF. Together with reference TRBV13 and TRBJ1-2, the CDR3 gives the full variable domain: AAGVIQSPRHLIKEKRETATLKCYPIPRHDTVYWYQQGPGQDPQFLISFYEKMQSDKGSIPDRFSAQQFSDYHSELNMSSLELGDSALYFCASSSQGAPYYGYTFGSGTRLTVV.